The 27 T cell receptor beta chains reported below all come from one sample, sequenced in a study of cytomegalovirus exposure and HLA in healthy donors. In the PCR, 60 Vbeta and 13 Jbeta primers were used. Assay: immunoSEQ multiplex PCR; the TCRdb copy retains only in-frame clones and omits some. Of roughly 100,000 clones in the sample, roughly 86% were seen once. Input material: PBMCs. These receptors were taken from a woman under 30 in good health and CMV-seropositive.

The CDR3: CASSATSGGAGGQYF. CDR3 DNA: TGTGCCAGCAGCGCCACTAGCGGGGGGGCTGGGGGGCAGTATTTT. The chain links TRBV9 to TRBJ2-3, with 13 positions matching TRBD2. This CDR3 has 15 residues. Germline CDR1 reads SGDLS; CDR2 reads YYNGEE. The trim removed 3 bases at V and 11 bases at J, leaving 9 bases unmatched.

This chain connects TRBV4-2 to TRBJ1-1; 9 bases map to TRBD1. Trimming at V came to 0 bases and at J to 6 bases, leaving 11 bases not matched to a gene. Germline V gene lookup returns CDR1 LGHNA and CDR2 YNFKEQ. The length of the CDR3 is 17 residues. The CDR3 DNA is TGTGCCAGCAGCCAAGATTTCCGGGACAGGGTGTTCGCTGAAGCTTTCTTT. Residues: CASSQDFRDRVFAEAFF.

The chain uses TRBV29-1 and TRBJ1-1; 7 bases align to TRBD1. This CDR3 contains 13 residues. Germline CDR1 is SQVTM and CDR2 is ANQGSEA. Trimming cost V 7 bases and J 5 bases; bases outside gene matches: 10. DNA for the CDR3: TGCAGCGCTACTCGACAGGGAGCAACTGAAGCTTTCTTT. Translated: CSATRQGATEAFF. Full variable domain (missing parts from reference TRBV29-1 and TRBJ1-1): SAVISQKPSRDICQRGTSLTIQCQVDSQVTMMFWYRQQPGQSLTLIATANQGSEATYESGFVIDKFPISRPNLTFSTLTVSNMSPEDSSIYLCSATRQGATEAFFGQGTRLTVV.

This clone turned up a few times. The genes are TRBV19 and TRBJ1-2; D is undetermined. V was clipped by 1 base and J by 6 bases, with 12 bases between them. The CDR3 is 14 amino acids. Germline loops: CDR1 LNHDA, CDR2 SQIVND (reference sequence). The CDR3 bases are TGTGCCAGTAGTATAGTCGGGAGGGAGCATGGCTACACCTTC. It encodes CASSIVGREHGYTF.

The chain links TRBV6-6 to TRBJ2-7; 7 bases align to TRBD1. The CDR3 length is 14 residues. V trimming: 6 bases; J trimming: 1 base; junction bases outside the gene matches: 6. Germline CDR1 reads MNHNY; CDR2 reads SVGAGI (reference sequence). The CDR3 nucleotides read TGTGCCAGCAGCAGGCAGGGGGATTCCTACGAGCAGTACTTC. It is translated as CASSRQGDSYEQYF.

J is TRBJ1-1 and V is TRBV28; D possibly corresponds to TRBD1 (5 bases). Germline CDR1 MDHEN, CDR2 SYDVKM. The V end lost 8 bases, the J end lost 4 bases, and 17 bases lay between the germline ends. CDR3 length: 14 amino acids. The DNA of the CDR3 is TGTGCCAGCCCTGGGTCGGGGGGGGGCACTGAAGCTTTCTTT. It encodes CASPGSGGGTEAFF.

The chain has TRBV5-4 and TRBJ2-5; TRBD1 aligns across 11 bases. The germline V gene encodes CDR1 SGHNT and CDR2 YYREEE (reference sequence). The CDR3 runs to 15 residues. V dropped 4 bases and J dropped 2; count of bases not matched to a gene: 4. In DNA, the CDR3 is TGTGCCAGCAGCCCGGACAGGGGGCTGCAAGAGACCCAGTACTTC. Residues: CASSPDRGLQETQYF. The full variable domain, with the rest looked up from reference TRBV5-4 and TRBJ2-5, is ETGVTQSPTHLIKTRGQQVTLRCSSQSGHNTVSWYQQALGQGPQFIFQYYREEENGRGNFPPRFSGLQFPNYSSELNVNALELDDSALYLCASSPDRGLQETQYFGPGTRLLVL.

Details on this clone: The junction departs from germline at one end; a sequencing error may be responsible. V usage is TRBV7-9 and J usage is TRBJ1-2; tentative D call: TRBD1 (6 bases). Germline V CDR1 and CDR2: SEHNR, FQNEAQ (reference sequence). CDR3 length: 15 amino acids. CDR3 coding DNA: TGTTCCAGCAGCTTAGGAACAGGGCTGGACTATGGCTACACCTTC. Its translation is CSSSLGTGLDYGYTF.

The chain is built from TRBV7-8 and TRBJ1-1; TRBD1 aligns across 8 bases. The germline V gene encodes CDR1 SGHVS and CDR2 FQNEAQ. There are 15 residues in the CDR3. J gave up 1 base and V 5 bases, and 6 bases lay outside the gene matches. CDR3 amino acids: CASSPRQGWNTEAFF. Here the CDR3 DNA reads TGTGCCAGCAGCCCAAGACAGGGGTGGAACACTGAAGCTTTCTTT.

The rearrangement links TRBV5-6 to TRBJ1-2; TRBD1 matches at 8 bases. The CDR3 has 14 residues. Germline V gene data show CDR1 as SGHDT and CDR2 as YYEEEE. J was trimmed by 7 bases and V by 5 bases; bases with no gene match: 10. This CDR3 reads CASRRQGARGGYTF. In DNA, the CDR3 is TGTGCCAGCAGGCGGCAGGGGGCTCGGGGTGGCTACACCTTC.

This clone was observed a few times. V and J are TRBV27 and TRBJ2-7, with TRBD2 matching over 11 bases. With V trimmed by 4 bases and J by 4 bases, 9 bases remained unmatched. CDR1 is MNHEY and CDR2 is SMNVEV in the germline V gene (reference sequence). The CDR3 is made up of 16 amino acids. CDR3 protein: CASSSFTSGSSYEQYF. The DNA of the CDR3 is TGTGCCAGCAGTTCTTTTACTAGCGGGAGTAGTTACGAGCAGTACTTC.

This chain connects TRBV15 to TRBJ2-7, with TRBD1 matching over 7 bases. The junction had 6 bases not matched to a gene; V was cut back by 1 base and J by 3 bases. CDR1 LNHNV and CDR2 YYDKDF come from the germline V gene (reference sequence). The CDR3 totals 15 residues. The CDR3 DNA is TGTGCCACCAGCAGAGTCCGGGACAGCGGCTACGAGCAGTACTTC. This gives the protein CATSRVRDSGYEQYF.

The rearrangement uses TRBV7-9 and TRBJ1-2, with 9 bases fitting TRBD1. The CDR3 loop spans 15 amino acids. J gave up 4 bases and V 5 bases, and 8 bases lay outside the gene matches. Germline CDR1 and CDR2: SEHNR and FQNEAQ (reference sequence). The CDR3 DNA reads TGTGCCAGCAGCGACGACCGGGACAGGGCCTATGGCTACACCTTC. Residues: CASSDDRDRAYGYTF.

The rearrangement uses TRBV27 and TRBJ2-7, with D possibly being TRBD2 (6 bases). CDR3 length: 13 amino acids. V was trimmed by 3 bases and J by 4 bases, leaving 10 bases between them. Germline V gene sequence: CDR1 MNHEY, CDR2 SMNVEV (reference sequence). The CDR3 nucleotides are TGTGCCAGCAGTTTGGCGGGGCGTTACGAGCAGTACTTC. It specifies CASSLAGRYEQYF.

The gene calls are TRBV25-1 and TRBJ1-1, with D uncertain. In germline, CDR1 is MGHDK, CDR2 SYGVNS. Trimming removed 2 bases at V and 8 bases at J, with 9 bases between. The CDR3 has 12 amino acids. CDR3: CASSEGGEEAFF. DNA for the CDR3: TGTGCCAGCAGTGAAGGAGGAGAAGAAGCTTTCTTT.

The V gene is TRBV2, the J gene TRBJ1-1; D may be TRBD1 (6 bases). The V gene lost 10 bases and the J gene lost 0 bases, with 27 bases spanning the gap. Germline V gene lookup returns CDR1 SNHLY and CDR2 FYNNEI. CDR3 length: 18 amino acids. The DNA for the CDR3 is TGTGCCATCAGGCACCGGACAGTTTCTGTCGGTATGAACACTGAAGCTTTCTTT. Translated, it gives CAIRHRTVSVGMNTEAFF.

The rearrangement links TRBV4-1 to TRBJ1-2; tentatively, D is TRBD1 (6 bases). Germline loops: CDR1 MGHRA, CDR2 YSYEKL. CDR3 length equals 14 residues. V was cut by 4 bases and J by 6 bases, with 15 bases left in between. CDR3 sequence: CASSLTQGRDGYTF. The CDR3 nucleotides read TGCGCCAGCAGCCTAACACAGGGTAGGGATGGCTACACCTTC.

DNA of the CDR3: TGTGCCAGCAGCGTAGCCCCACCGGCGTCAGGGGCTGGAAACACCATATATTTT. Residues: CASSVAPPASGAGNTIYF. The chain uses TRBV9 and TRBJ1-3, with D perhaps matching TRBD1 (6 bases). Trimming cost V 0 bases and J 2 bases, with 18 bases left between them. The length of the CDR3 is 18 residues. CDR1 SGDLS and CDR2 YYNGEE come from the germline V gene.

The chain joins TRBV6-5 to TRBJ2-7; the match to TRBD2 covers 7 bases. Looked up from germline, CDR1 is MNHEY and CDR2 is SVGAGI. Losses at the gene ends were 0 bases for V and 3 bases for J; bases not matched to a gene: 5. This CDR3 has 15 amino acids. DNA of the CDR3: TGTGCCAGCAGTTACTCGACGGCTAGCGGCTACGAGCAGTACTTC. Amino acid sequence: CASSYSTASGYEQYF.

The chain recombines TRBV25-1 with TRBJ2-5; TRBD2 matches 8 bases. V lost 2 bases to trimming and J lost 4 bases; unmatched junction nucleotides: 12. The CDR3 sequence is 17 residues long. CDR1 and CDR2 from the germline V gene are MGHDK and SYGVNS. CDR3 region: CASSEGFLAGRTETQYF. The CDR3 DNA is TGTGCCAGCAGTGAAGGATTTCTAGCGGGTAGAACAGAGACCCAGTACTTC. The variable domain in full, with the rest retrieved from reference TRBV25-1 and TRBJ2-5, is EADIYQTPRYLVIGTGKKITLECSQTMGHDKMYWYQQDPGMELHLIHYSYGVNSTEKGDLSSESTVSRIRTEHFPLTLESARPSHTSQYLCASSEGFLAGRTETQYFGPGTRLLVL.

The CDR3 region is CASSPDHNQGNTEAFF. The CDR3 nucleotides read TGCGCCAGCAGCCCAGACCACAATCAGGGGAACACTGAAGCTTTCTTT. J is TRBJ1-1 and V is TRBV4-1; perhaps TRBD1 as D (5 bases). V lost 4 bases and J 1 base, leaving 16 bases between the germline ends. CDR3 length: 16 amino acids. Germline CDR1 and CDR2: MGHRA and YSYEKL.

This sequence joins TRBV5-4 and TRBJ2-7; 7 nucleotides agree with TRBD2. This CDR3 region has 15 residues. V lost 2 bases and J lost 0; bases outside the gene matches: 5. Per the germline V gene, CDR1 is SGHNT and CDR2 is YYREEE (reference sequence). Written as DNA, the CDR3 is TGTGCCAGCAGCTTAGAACGGGACTACTCCTACGAGCAGTACTTC. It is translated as CASSLERDYSYEQYF.

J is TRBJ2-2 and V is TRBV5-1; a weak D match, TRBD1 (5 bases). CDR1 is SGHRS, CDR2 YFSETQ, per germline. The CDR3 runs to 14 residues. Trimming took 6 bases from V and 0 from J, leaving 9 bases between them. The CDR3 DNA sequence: TGCGCCAGCAAGGACACTGCGAACACCGGGGAGCTGTTTTTT. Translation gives CASKDTANTGELFF.

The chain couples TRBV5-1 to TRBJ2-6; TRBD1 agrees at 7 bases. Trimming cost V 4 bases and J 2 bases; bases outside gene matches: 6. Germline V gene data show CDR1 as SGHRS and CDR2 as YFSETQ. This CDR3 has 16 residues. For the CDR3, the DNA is TGCGCCAGCAGCATAGGGGGCGAGGCTGGGGCCAACGTCCTGACTTTC. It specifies CASSIGGEAGANVLTF.

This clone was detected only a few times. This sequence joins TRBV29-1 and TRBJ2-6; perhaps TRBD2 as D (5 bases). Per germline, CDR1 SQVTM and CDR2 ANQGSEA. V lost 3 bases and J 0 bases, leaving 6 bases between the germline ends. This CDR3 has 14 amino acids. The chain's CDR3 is CSVDEGSGANVLTF. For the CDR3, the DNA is TGCAGCGTTGATGAGGGCTCTGGGGCCAACGTCCTGACTTTC. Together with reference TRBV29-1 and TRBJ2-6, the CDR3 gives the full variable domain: SAVISQKPSRDICQRGTSLTIQCQVDSQVTMMFWYRQQPGQSLTLIATANQGSEATYESGFVIDKFPISRPNLTFSTLTVSNMSPEDSSIYLCSVDEGSGANVLTFGAGSRLTVL.

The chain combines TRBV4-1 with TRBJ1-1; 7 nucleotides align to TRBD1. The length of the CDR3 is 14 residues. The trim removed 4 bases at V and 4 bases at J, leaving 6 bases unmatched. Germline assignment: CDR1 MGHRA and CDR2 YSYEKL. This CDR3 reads CASSLGAGGTEAFF. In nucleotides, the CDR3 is TGCGCCAGCAGCCTGGGGGCAGGGGGCACTGAAGCTTTCTTT.

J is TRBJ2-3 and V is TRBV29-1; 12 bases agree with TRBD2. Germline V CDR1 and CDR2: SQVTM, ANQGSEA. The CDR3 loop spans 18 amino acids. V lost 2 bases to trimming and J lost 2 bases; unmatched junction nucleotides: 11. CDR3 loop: CSVESLLAGGLHTDTQYF. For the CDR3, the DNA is TGCAGCGTTGAATCTCTACTAGCGGGAGGCCTACACACAGATACGCAGTATTTT.